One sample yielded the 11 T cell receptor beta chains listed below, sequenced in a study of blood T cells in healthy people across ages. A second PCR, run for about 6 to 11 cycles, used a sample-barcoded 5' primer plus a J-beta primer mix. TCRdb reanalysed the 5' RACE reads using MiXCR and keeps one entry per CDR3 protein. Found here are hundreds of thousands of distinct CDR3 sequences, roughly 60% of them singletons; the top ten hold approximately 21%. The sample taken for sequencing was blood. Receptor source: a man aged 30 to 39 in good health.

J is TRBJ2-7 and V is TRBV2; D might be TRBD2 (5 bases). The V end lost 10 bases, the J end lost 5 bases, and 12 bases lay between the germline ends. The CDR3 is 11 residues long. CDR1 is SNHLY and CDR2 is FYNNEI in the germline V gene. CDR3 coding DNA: TGTGCCAACAAGGGAGCGGACGAGCAGTACTTC. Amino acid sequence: CANKGADEQYF.

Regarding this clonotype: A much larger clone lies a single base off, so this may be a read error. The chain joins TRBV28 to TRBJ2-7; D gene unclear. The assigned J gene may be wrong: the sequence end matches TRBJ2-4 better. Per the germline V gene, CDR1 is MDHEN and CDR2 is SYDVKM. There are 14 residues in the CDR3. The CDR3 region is CASSVDGTKNIQYF. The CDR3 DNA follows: TGTGCCAGCAGTGTTGATGGGACCAAAAACATTCAGTACTTC.

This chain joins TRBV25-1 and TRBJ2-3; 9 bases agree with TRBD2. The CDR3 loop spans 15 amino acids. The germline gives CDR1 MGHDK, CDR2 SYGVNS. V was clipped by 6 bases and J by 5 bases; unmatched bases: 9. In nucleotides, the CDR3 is TGTGCCAGCAGCGGAGAGCGGGGGGCGGTAGATACGCAGTATTTT. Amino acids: CASSGERGAVDTQYF.

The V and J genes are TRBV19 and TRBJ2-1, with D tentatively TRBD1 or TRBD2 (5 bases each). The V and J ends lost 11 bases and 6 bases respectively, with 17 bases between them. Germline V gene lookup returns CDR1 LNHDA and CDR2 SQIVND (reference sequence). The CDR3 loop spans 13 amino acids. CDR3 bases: TGTGCCTCCGGGACCCCAGCTGGCAATGAGCAGTTCTTC. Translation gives CASGTPAGNEQFF.

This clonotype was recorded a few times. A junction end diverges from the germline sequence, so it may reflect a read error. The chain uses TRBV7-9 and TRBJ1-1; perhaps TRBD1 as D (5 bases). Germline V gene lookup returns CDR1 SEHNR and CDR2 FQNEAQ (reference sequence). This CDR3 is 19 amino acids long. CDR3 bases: TGTGCCGGCAGCTACTACCCCGACTTTGGGGGGAAGGCGAACACTGAAGCTTTCTTT. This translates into CAGSYYPDFGGKANTEAFF. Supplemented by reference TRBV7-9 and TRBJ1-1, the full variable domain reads DTGVSQNPRHKITKRGQNVTFRCDPISEHNRLYWYRQTLGQGPEFLTYFQNEAQLEKSRLLSDRFSAERPKGSFSTLEIQRTEQGDSAMYLCAGSYYPDFGGKANTEAFFGQGTRLTVV.

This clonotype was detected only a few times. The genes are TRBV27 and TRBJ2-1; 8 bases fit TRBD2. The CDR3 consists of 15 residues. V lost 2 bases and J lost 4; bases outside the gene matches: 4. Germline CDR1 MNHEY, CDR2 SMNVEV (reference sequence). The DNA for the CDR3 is TGTGCCAGCAGTTTAAAGCGGGGGAGATACAATGAGCAGTTCTTC. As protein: CASSLKRGRYNEQFF.

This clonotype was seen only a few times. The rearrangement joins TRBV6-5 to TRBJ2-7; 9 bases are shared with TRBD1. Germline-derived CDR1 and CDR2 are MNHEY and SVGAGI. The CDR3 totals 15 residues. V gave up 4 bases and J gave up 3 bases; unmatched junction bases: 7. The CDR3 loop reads CASSSTGTGFYEQYF. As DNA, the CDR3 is TGTGCCAGCAGTTCGACCGGGACAGGGTTCTACGAGCAGTACTTC.

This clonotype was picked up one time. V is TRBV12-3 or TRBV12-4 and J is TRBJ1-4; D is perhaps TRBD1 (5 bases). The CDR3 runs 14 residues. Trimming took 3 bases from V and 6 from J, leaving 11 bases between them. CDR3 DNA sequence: TGTGCCAGCAGTTTTCAGGGTCCGGATGAAAAACTGTTTTTT. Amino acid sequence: CASSFQGPDEKLFF.

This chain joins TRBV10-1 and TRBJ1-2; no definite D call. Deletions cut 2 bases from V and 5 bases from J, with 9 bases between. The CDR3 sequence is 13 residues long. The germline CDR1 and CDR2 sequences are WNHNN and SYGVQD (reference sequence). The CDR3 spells CASSEGPNYGYTF. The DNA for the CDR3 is TGCGCCAGCAGTGAGGGACCGAATTATGGCTACACCTTC.

CDR3 in DNA: TGTGCCAGCAGGTCTCAAGGTGAAGCTTTCTTT. As protein: CASRSQGEAFF. This chain links TRBV6-5 with TRBJ1-1; D is unresolved. Trimming stripped 6 bases from V and 7 bases from J, with 9 bases between. The CDR3 sequence is 11 residues long. Germline V CDR1 and CDR2: MNHEY, SVGAGI.

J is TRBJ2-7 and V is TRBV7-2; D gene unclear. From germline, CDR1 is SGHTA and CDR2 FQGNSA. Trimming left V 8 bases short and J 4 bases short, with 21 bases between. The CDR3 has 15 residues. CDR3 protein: CASCLGSGIQYEQYF. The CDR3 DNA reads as TGTGCCAGCTGCCTGGGCTCTGGGATTCAATACGAGCAGTACTTC.